Below, 20 T cell receptor beta chains from the same sample are listed, as sequenced in a study of long-term antiretroviral therapy in people with HIV. The immunoSEQ assay was v3.0, run at survey level. Assay: immunoSEQ multiplex PCR; the TCRdb copy retains only in-frame clones and omits some. The repertoire has under 45,000 clones, less than 90% of them found once; the top ten carry 6.2%. The sample was unsorted PBMCs, taken 1 year after starting antiretroviral therapy. All receptors come from a man aged 18 to 30 with HIV.

V gene TRBV7-9 combines with J gene TRBJ1-5; D remains ambiguous. Trimming took off 5 bases at V and 2 bases at J, with 10 bases between the two ends. The length of the CDR3 is 14 residues. Germline values: CDR1 SEHNR, CDR2 FQNEAQ (reference sequence). This CDR3 reads CASSPPEGNQPQHF. The CDR3 bases are TGTGCCAGCAGCCCCCCAGAGGGCAATCAGCCCCAGCATTTT. The full variable domain, in which reference TRBV7-9 and TRBJ1-5 provide the parts outside the CDR3, is DTGVSQNPRHKITKRGQNVTFRCDPISEHNRLYWYRQTLGQGPEFLTYFQNEAQLEKSRLLSDRFSAERPKGSFSTLEIQRTEQGDSAMYLCASSPPEGNQPQHFGDGTRLSIL.

This chain joins TRBV11-2 and TRBJ2-1; 7 bases fit TRBD2. The length of the CDR3 is 16 residues. The germline gives CDR1 SGHAT, CDR2 FQNNGV. V lost 5 bases, J lost 3 bases, and 10 bases stayed unmatched. CDR3 in amino acids: CASSVSSGEVYNEQFF. CDR3 sequence (DNA): TGTGCCAGCAGCGTATCTAGCGGAGAGGTCTACAATGAGCAGTTCTTC.

The chain links TRBV28 to TRBJ2-7; 9 bases line up with TRBD2. Germline CDR1 reads MDHEN; CDR2 reads SYDVKM. V lost 6 bases to trimming and J lost 7 bases; unmatched junction nucleotides: 10. CDR3 length: 14 amino acids. CDR3 residues: CASSELAGPLEQYF. The CDR3 DNA reads TGTGCCAGCAGCGAACTAGCGGGCCCTTTGGAGCAGTACTTC.

V is TRBV11-3 and J is TRBJ2-7; D is unresolved. V lost 5 bases and J 5 bases, leaving 13 bases between the germline ends. Germline CDR1 reads SGHNT; CDR2 reads YENEEA. This CDR3 has 13 residues. This chain's CDR3 is CASSLRPGDEQYF. CDR3 bases: TGTGCCAGCAGCCTGAGACCTGGCGACGAGCAGTACTTC.

Written as DNA, the CDR3 is TGTGCCAGCAGCATGGGCCTCAGGGAAACTGAAGCTTTCTTT. The encoded protein is CASSMGLRETEAFF. The J gene is TRBJ1-1, the V gene TRBV5-6, with D possibly matching TRBD1 (5 bases). The CDR3 is 14 amino acids. Germline V lookup: CDR1 SGHDT, CDR2 YYEEEE. V was shortened by 4 bases and J by 5 bases, with 15 bases between the two germline ends.

V is TRBV7-6 and J is TRBJ1-1; D ambiguous. Per germline, CDR1 SGHVS and CDR2 FNYEAQ. The CDR3 contains 14 residues. Trimming stripped 4 bases from V and 3 bases from J, with 12 bases between. CDR3 loop: CASSYRTGDTEAFF. CDR3 bases: TGTGCCAGCAGCTATCGGACGGGAGACACTGAAGCTTTCTTT.

V gene TRBV5-1 combines with J gene TRBJ2-1; 16 bases map to TRBD2. The CDR3 runs to 16 residues. Looked up from germline, CDR1 is SGHRS and CDR2 is YFSETQ. The V gene end was trimmed by 4 bases and the J gene end by 9 bases; junction bases not matched to a gene: 7. This CDR3 reads CASSGRGLAGGSEQFF. CDR3 sequence (DNA): TGCGCCAGCAGCGGACGGGGACTAGCGGGGGGGAGTGAGCAGTTCTTC.

As to this clone: The same CDR3 is also encoded by other DNA sequences in this sample. This sequence joins TRBV29-1 and TRBJ1-4; perhaps TRBD1 as D (5 bases). CDR3 length equals 15 residues. In germline, CDR1 is SQVTM, CDR2 ANQGSEA. The CDR3 DNA reads TGCAGTGTGCAGCGGGGGTCGGCAACTAATGAAAAACTGTTTTTT. It codes for CSVQRGSATNEKLFF.

There are a few counts of this clone. This sample also contains other DNA sequences that code for the same CDR3. CDR3 sequence reads: CASRTGGGYTF. As DNA, the CDR3 is TGTGCCAGTAGGACAGGGGGAGGCTACACCTTC. The gene calls are TRBV19 and TRBJ1-2; 9 bases fit TRBD1. CDR3 length: 11 residues. After removal of 6 bases from V and 8 bases from J, the junction contained 1 base not matched to a gene. Germline CDR1 LNHDA, CDR2 SQIVND (reference sequence).

The V gene is TRBV13, the J gene TRBJ1-1; D unresolved. With 8 bases removed from V and 3 bases from J, the gap between germline ends came to 7 bases. This CDR3 has 11 residues. Per germline, CDR1 PRHDT and CDR2 FYEKMQ (reference sequence). CDR3 residues: CASGRDTEAFF. The CDR3 bases are TGTGCCAGCGGGCGGGACACTGAAGCTTTCTTT.

This chain uses TRBV27 with TRBJ1-2; no clear D. The V gene's germline CDR1 is MNHEY and CDR2 SMNVEV (reference sequence). Trimming pared 1 base from V and 2 bases from J, leaving 11 bases between. The CDR3 has 15 amino acids. CDR3 protein: CASSLFGESNYGYTF. As DNA, the CDR3 is TGTGCCAGCAGTTTATTCGGGGAATCGAACTATGGCTACACCTTC.

This clone was seen only a few times. This rearrangement joins TRBV7-6 to TRBJ1-1; a possible D gene is TRBD1 (5 bases). With 5 bases removed from V and 4 bases from J, the gap between germline ends came to 14 bases. Germline CDR1 is SGHVS and CDR2 is FNYEAQ. The CDR3 has 14 amino acids. The DNA of the CDR3 is TGTGCCAGCAGCCGGGGGGAGGCTACCACTGAAGCTTTCTTT. Amino acid sequence: CASSRGEATTEAFF.

The rearrangement links TRBV7-2 to TRBJ2-3; no definite D call. CDR3 length equals 13 residues. Germline V gene data show CDR1 as SGHTA and CDR2 as FQGNSA. The germline V and J ends were trimmed by 1 base and 11 bases, with 13 bases remaining between them. The CDR3 sequence is CASSLDDLRGQYF. In nucleotides, the CDR3 is TGTGCCAGCAGCTTAGATGACCTCAGAGGGCAGTATTTT.

V gene TRBV6-6 combines with J gene TRBJ2-7; D tentatively fits TRBD1 or TRBD2 (5 bases each). CDR1 and CDR2 (germline): MNHNY, SVGAGI (reference sequence). V lost 4 bases, J lost 4 bases, and 17 bases lay in between. This CDR3 comprises 15 residues. This CDR3 reads CASSWGIGTSYEQYF. The CDR3 region has the DNA TGTGCCAGCAGTTGGGGGATCGGCACCTCGTACGAGCAGTACTTC.

This clone appeared a single time. The chain recombines TRBV11-3 with TRBJ2-2, with D hard to call. With 8 bases removed from V and 6 bases from J, the gap between germline ends came to 10 bases. Looked up from germline, CDR1 is SGHNT and CDR2 is YENEEA. This CDR3 contains 12 residues. The CDR3 region has the DNA TGTGCCAGCTCCTTATCTCCCGGGGAGCTGTTTTTT. Amino acid sequence: CASSLSPGELFF.

The CDR3 here is CASSVTISNTEAFF. DNA for the CDR3: TGTGCCAGCAGCGTGACGATCTCAAACACTGAAGCTTTCTTT. J is TRBJ1-1 and V is TRBV7-9; D not certain. The germline V gene encodes CDR1 SEHNR and CDR2 FQNEAQ (reference sequence). The CDR3 runs 14 residues. V lost 5 bases to trimming and J lost 2 bases, with 12 bases between them. The full variable domain, its missing parts supplied by reference TRBV7-9 and TRBJ1-1, is DTGVSQNPRHKITKRGQNVTFRCDPISEHNRLYWYRQTLGQGPEFLTYFQNEAQLEKSRLLSDRFSAERPKGSFSTLEIQRTEQGDSAMYLCASSVTISNTEAFFGQGTRLTVV.

The chain recombines TRBV4-3 with TRBJ1-2, with TRBD1 as a possible D gene (5 bases). From germline, CDR1 is LGHNA and CDR2 YSLEER. The CDR3 consists of 15 residues. V gave up 3 bases and J gave up 1 base, with 12 bases separating them. The CDR3 loop is CASSQAGTYNYGYTF. Written as DNA, the CDR3 is TGCGCCAGCAGCCAGGCCGGGACCTATAACTATGGCTACACCTTC.

J is TRBJ2-7 and V is TRBV19; 10 bases match TRBD1. Germline-derived CDR1 and CDR2 are LNHDA and SQIVND (reference sequence). V lost 5 bases to trimming and J lost 4 bases; unmatched junction nucleotides: 8. The CDR3 totals 15 residues. This CDR3 reads CASSSSGQGVYEQYF. As DNA, the CDR3 is TGTGCCAGTAGTTCCTCCGGACAGGGGGTATACGAGCAGTACTTC. Supplemented by reference TRBV19 and TRBJ2-7, the full variable domain reads DGGITQSPKYLFRKEGQNVTLSCEQNLNHDAMYWYRQDPGQGLRLIYYSQIVNDFQKGDIAEGYSVSREKKESFPLTVTSAQKNPTAFYLCASSSSGQGVYEQYFGPGTRLTVT.

V and J are TRBV6-5 and TRBJ2-3; weak D call: TRBD2 (6 bases). Germline CDR1 reads MNHEY; CDR2 reads SVGAGI. The CDR3 has 15 residues. Trimming removed 6 bases at V and 2 bases at J, with 15 bases between. CDR3 DNA sequence: TGTGCCAGCAGCCCCAACGCGGGGCACACAGATACGCAGTATTTT. As protein: CASSPNAGHTDTQYF.

This clone appeared a few times. CDR3 region: CASSLSPTYEQYF. In nucleotides, the CDR3 is TGTGCCAGCAGTTTATCCCCCACCTACGAGCAGTACTTC. The chain uses TRBV27 and TRBJ2-7; D is unresolved. The CDR3 is 13 residues long. Between the trimmed V and J ends, which lost 0 bases and 2 bases, there was a span of 5 bases. Looked up from germline, CDR1 is MNHEY and CDR2 is SMNVEV (reference sequence).